This T cell receptor beta chain was sequenced during a study of siplizumab effects on memory and regulatory T cells. CDR1 SGHNT and CDR2 YYREEE come from the germline V gene (reference sequence). This CDR3 is built from 14 residues. V gave up 5 bases and J gave up 6 bases; unmatched junction bases: 6. Sequencing used immunoSEQ multiplex PCR; TCRdb keeps in-frame clones, though not all of them. The sample records thousands of clones, roughly 63% being singletons. There are a few counts of this clone. The sample comprised effector memory CD8+ T cells sorted from blood. Subset described: unstimulated CD8+ effector memory T cells. This receptor was obtained from a human donor in good health. V usage is TRBV5-4 and J usage is TRBJ1-2; 11 bases are a match to TRBD1. The CDR3 reads CASSLRDRGDGYTF. CDR3 bases: TGTGCCAGCAGTCTGCGGGACAGGGGGGATGGCTACACCTTC.